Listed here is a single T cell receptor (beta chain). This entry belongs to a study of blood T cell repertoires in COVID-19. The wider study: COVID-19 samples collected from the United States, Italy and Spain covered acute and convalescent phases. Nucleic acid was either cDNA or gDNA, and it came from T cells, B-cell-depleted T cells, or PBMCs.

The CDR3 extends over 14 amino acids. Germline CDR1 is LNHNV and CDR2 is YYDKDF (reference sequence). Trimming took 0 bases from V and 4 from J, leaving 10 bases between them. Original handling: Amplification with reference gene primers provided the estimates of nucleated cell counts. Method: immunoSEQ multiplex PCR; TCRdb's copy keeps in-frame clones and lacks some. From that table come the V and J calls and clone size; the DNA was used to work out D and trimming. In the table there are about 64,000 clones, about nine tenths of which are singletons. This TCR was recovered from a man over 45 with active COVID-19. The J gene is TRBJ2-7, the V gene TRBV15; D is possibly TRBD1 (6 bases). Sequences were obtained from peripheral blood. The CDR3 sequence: CATSRDAGQYEQYF. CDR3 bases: TGTGCCACCAGCAGAGATGCCGGACAGTACGAGCAGTACTTC.